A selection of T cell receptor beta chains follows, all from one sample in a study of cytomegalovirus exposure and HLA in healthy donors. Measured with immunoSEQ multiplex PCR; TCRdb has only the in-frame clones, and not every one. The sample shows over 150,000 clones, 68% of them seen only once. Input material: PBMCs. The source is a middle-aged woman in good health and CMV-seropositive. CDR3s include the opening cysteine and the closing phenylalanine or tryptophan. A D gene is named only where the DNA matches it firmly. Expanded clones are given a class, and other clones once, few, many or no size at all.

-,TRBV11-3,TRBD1,CASSAGTDNTGELFF
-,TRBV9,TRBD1,CASSASGGSVNERFF
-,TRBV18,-,CASSPLDQGGNEQYF
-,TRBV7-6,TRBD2,CASSLVTGGQYNEQFF
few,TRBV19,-,CASSGGHTETQYF
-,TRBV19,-,CASSSRQSTDTQYF
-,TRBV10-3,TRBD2,CAISRTSVELGTDTQYF
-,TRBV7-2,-,CASSLGGGGYTIYF
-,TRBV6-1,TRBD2,CATGRVPYEQYF
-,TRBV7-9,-,CAITPARGEQYF
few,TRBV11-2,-,CASSLGAGGSKETQYF
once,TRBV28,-,CASSLLSKINDGYTF
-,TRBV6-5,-,CASRPTVSNQPQHF
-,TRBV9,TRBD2,CASSPGLALYEQYF
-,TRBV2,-,CASRGGLSNQPQHF
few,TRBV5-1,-,CASSLEPGVSTGELFF
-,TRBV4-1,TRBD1,CASSQGQGAVTQYF
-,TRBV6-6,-,CASSFSGVDEQFF
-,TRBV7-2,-,CASSPPQKGRENIQYF
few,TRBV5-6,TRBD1,CASRGQGPNEKLFF
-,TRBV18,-,CASSPPHSLGYEQYF
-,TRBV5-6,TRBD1,CASSQMTGLGELFF
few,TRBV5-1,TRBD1,CASSLTGDLGEQYF
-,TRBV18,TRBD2,CASSFAGTAGGTKNIQYF
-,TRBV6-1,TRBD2,CASRLERDSYEQYF
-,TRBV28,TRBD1,CASDRGNEQFF
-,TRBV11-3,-,CASSLEEGTEAFF
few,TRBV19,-,CASSGRSYEQYF
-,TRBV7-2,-,CASSFPHISSGFYEQYF
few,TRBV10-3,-,CATRGAGQVNTGELFF
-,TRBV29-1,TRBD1,CSAKDRGSTDTQYF
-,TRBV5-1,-,CASSLGRGQETQYF
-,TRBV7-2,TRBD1,CASREGAPTGELFF
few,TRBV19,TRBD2,CASGLAGGSLYNEQFF
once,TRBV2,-,CASSEGRGGRDNQPQHF
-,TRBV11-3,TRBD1,CASSGVPGQGIGELFF
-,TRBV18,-,CASSPGAGTYGYTF
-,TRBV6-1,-,CASSDSPSGYTF
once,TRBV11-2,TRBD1,CASSPRTGEKLFF
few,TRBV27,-,CASSFEGGGYTF